This entry features one T cell receptor beta chain sequence. The antigen is not known. Clones were sequenced by immunoSEQ multiplex PCR, and TCRdb holds only the in-frame ones, with some missing. The repertoire holds 45,000 to 65,000 clones, with approximately 80% as singletons. The sample is drawn from a study of vaccination effects on CD4 cells after COVID-19. Following 10 days of culture, CD4+ T cells were isolated. Each participant was administered two doses of either the BNT162b2 or the mRNA-1273 vaccine. Per germline, CDR1 LGHNA and CDR2 YNFKEQ. The CDR3 length is 19 residues. V dropped 6 bases and J dropped 6 bases, with 30 bases sitting between them.

The source was CD4+ T cells from PBMCs cultured without peptide, collected after COVID-19 vaccination. The sequence derives from a human donor who received a COVID-19 vaccine. The rearrangement links TRBV4-2 to TRBJ2-1; possible D gene TRBD1, 6 bases. As DNA, the CDR3 is TGTGCCAGCAGTCCAAGGGGGACCATGAGACAGAAAGGGCGCAATGAGCAGTTCTTC. Protein sequence: CASSPRGTMRQKGRNEQFF.